The 24 T cell receptor beta chains below come from one sample, sequenced in a study of long-term antiretroviral therapy in people with HIV. Assay version v3.0 of immunoSEQ was used, and it was run at survey level. Profiled with immunoSEQ multiplex PCR; TCRdb holds only in-frame clones, not every one. The sample lists 4,800 or so clones; roughly 91% were seen once. The specimen was unsorted PBMCs, collected 1.3 years after starting antiretroviral therapy. These receptors originate from a woman between 45 and 65 years old with HIV.

V is TRBV11-2 and J is TRBJ1-1; D gene uncertain. CDR3 length: 13 amino acids. Germline lookup yields CDR1 SGHAT and CDR2 FQNNGV. Between the trimmed V and J ends, which lost 2 bases and 1 base, there was a span of 5 bases. The CDR3 sequence: CASSLSRNTEAFF. CDR3 DNA sequence: TGTGCCAGCAGCTTAAGTAGGAACACTGAAGCTTTCTTT. The variable domain in full, completed from reference TRBV11-2 and TRBJ1-1, reads EAGVAQSPRYKIIEKRQSVAFWCNPISGHATLYWYQQILGQGPKLLIQFQNNGVVDDSQLPKDRFSAERLKGVDSTLKIQPAKLEDSAVYLCASSLSRNTEAFFGQGTRLTVV.

The gene calls are TRBV7-2 and TRBJ2-7, with 7 bases matching TRBD1. The CDR3 has 15 residues. Trimming cost V 5 bases and J 1 base; bases outside gene matches: 8. Germline CDR1 SGHTA, CDR2 FQGNSA. DNA for the CDR3: TGTGCCAGCAGCCCCTTGACAGGGCAGTCCTACGAGCAGTACTTC. Amino acids: CASSPLTGQSYEQYF.

V usage is TRBV18 and J usage is TRBJ1-2; 9 bases are a match to TRBD1. V lost 2 bases and J lost 9; bases outside the gene matches: 10. Germline CDR1 reads KGHSH; CDR2 reads LQKENI. The CDR3 is 15 amino acids. The CDR3 loop reads CASSPGSGQGSRYTF. The DNA of the CDR3 is TGTGCCAGCTCACCAGGATCGGGACAGGGATCTCGCTACACCTTC.

This rearrangement joins TRBV10-2 to TRBJ2-3, with TRBD2 as a possible D gene (6 bases). Trimming took 10 bases from V and 8 from J, leaving 19 bases between them. This CDR3 has 13 amino acids. The V gene's germline CDR1 is WSHSY and CDR2 SAAADI. The chain's CDR3 is CATRKGPGGTQYF. The CDR3 nucleotides read TGCGCCACCCGGAAGGGCCCCGGGGGTACGCAGTATTTT.

The chain joins TRBV6-5 to TRBJ1-5, with 7 bases identical to TRBD1. The CDR3 covers 13 residues. The V gene end was trimmed by 4 bases and the J gene end by 6 bases; junction bases not matched to a gene: 3. Germline V gene sequence: CDR1 MNHEY, CDR2 SVGAGI. The CDR3 DNA follows: TGTGCCAGCAGTTCAGACAGGGTTCAGCCCCAGCATTTT. Amino acids: CASSSDRVQPQHF.

In this sample, this clone turned up a few times. This chain connects TRBV2 to TRBJ1-2, with D perhaps matching TRBD1 (5 bases). The CDR3 is 14 residues long. V was trimmed by 8 bases and J by 8 bases, leaving 21 bases between them. From germline, CDR1 is SNHLY and CDR2 FYNNEI. CDR3 sequence (DNA): TGTGCCAGCGATACTTCCGGGACGGACGTGGGCTACACCTTC. Protein sequence: CASDTSGTDVGYTF.

This chain uses TRBV7-3 with TRBJ1-1, with D unresolved. The CDR3 has 12 residues. Trimming stripped 11 bases from V and 4 bases from J, with 14 bases between. Germline assignment: CDR1 SGHTA and CDR2 FQGTGA. As DNA, the CDR3 is TGTGCCTCTCGCGGATTGGGCACTGAAGCTTTCTTT. Its translation: CASRGLGTEAFF.

The genes are TRBV7-3 and TRBJ2-7; D is perhaps TRBD1 (6 bases). This CDR3 is 15 amino acids long. Trimming removed 2 bases at V and 0 bases at J, with 11 bases between. Germline CDR1 SGHTA, CDR2 FQGTGA. CDR3 bases: TGTGCCAGCAGCTTACTGGACAGTAGCTCCTACGAGCAGTACTTC. It specifies CASSLLDSSSYEQYF.

The chain has TRBV27 and TRBJ1-6, with 11 bases fitting TRBD1. The CDR3 has 16 amino acids. V lost 7 bases to trimming and J lost 9 bases; unmatched junction nucleotides: 11. In germline, CDR1 is MNHEY, CDR2 SMNVEV (reference sequence). CDR3 sequence: CASTLGTGGNFSPLHF. CDR3 nucleotides: TGTGCCAGCACGTTGGGGACAGGGGGGAATTTTTCACCCCTCCACTTT.

The chain carries TRBV7-3 and TRBJ2-5; 9 bases match TRBD2. There are 19 residues in the CDR3. V lost 2 bases and J lost 0; bases outside the gene matches: 13. In germline, CDR1 is SGHTA, CDR2 FQGTGA. The CDR3 bases are TGTGCCAGCAGCTTATATCTGAGGGGACTAGCTGCGTACCAAGAGACCCAGTACTTC. It specifies CASSLYLRGLAAYQETQYF.

The chain joins TRBV4-1 to TRBJ2-3, with D possibly being TRBD2 (7 bases). The CDR3 totals 16 residues. The germline gives CDR1 MGHRA, CDR2 YSYEKL. Trimming stripped 3 bases from V and 3 bases from J, with 16 bases between. The CDR3 bases are TGCGCCAGCAGCCAGACGCGGGGGCCTCCGACAGATACGCAGTATTTT. Translation: CASSQTRGPPTDTQYF.

The rearrangement links TRBV7-2 to TRBJ2-7; a possible D gene is TRBD2 (7 bases). The CDR3 contains 15 residues. CDR1 is SGHTA, CDR2 FQGNSA, per germline. V was cut by 3 bases and J by 1 base, with 13 bases left in between. The CDR3 DNA is TGTGCCAGCAGCTTGGGGGGAGGGGGATCCTACGAGCAGTACGTC. This encodes CASSLGGGGSYEQYV.

This chain joins TRBV7-9 and TRBJ2-1, with unresolved D. CDR1 is SEHNR, CDR2 FQNEAQ, per germline (reference sequence). This CDR3 spans 12 amino acids. The V end was cut by 4 bases, the J end by 7 bases, with 8 bases between. CDR3 nucleotides: TGTGCCAGCAGCTCTGGCGCTAATGAGCAGTTCTTC. This encodes CASSSGANEQFF.

This rearrangement joins TRBV28 to TRBJ1-3; the D gene is possibly TRBD1 (5 bases). The CDR3 is made up of 14 amino acids. Trimming took off 6 bases at V and 0 bases at J, with 9 bases between the two ends. The germline V gene has CDR1 MDHEN and CDR2 SYDVKM. CDR3: CASRLTVSGNTIYF. DNA of the CDR3: TGTGCCAGCAGACTGACAGTCTCTGGAAACACCATATATTTT.

The chain uses TRBV18 and TRBJ1-1; 9 bases match TRBD1. V gave up 5 bases and J gave up 4 bases; unmatched junction bases: 5. Per the germline V gene, CDR1 is KGHSH and CDR2 is LQKENI. The CDR3 loop spans 14 amino acids. In DNA, the CDR3 is TGTGCCAGCTCATGGACAGGGGTGGCCACTGAAGCTTTCTTT. Protein product: CASSWTGVATEAFF. Combining the CDR3 with reference TRBV18 and TRBJ1-1 gives the whole variable domain NAGVMQNPRHLVRRRGQEARLRCSPMKGHSHVYWYRQLPEEGLKFMVYLQKENIIDESGMPKERFSAEFPKEGPSILRIQQVVRGDSAAYFCASSWTGVATEAFFGQGTRLTVV.

This chain joins TRBV2 and TRBJ2-3; TRBD2 is a possible D gene (7 bases). The germline gives CDR1 SNHLY, CDR2 FYNNEI. The V end was cut by 0 bases, the J end by 2 bases, with 12 bases between. The CDR3 is 16 amino acids. The CDR3 spells CASSEAPGGPTDTQYF. The CDR3 DNA sequence: TGTGCCAGCAGTGAAGCGCCGGGGGGCCCCACAGATACGCAGTATTTT.

The gene calls are TRBV30 and TRBJ2-5; TRBD1 might be the D (6 bases). Germline V lookup: CDR1 GTSNPN, CDR2 SVGIG (reference sequence). The CDR3 covers 13 residues. The V gene lost 7 bases and the J gene lost 0 bases, with 12 bases spanning the gap. CDR3 loop: CAYHRDNQETQYF. The CDR3 coding sequence is TGTGCCTACCACCGGGACAACCAAGAGACCCAGTACTTC.

The rearrangement uses TRBV27 and TRBJ1-5; TRBD1 matches 7 bases. The CDR3 has 15 residues. Germline CDR1 reads MNHEY; CDR2 reads SMNVEV (reference sequence). V lost 6 bases, J lost 3 bases, and 8 bases stayed unmatched. For the CDR3, the DNA is TGTGCCAGCAGCCCCGACAGGGCTCCCAATCAGCCCCAGCATTTT. Translation gives CASSPDRAPNQPQHF.

The chain recombines TRBV27 with TRBJ2-7; 7 nucleotides line up with TRBD1. V shed 3 bases, J shed 5 bases, and the junction held 7 bases outside the gene matches. Germline V CDR1 and CDR2: MNHEY, SMNVEV (reference sequence). The CDR3 consists of 14 residues. The CDR3 DNA reads as TGTGCCAGCAGTTTCCTAGGACAGGAGAACGAGCAGTACTTC. This translates into CASSFLGQENEQYF.

This chain uses TRBV7-2 with TRBJ2-7; D unclear. V shed 4 bases and J shed 9 bases, with 16 bases lying between them. This CDR3 has 13 residues. Germline CDR1 SGHTA, CDR2 FQGNSA. The CDR3, as DNA: TGTGCCAGCAGCTCGTACAGAATTGGTGGGCAGTACTTC. As protein: CASSSYRIGGQYF.

This rearrangement joins TRBV9 to TRBJ1-6, with D perhaps matching TRBD1 (6 bases). Trimming cost V 2 bases and J 6 bases, with 12 bases left between them. Per the germline V gene, CDR1 is SGDLS and CDR2 is YYNGEE. CDR3 length equals 15 residues. The CDR3 loop reads CASSVQGNINSPLHF. CDR3 bases: TGTGCCAGCAGCGTTCAGGGGAATATTAATTCACCCCTCCACTTT.

This chain uses TRBV19 with TRBJ1-5, with 8 bases that match TRBD1. The trim removed 7 bases at V and 2 bases at J, leaving 4 bases unmatched. Germline CDR1 and CDR2: LNHDA and SQIVND (reference sequence). The CDR3 extends over 14 amino acids. The CDR3 region has the DNA TGTGCCAGTACCCTGGACAGGGGCAATCAGCCCCAGCATTTT. This gives the protein CASTLDRGNQPQHF.

The chain employs TRBV21-1 and TRBJ2-3; the table's D call TRBD1 went unverified against the DNA. TRBV21-1 is deemed a pseudogene. The CDR3 has 15 amino acids. As DNA, the CDR3 is TGTGCCAGCATGAAGGGACAGGGTCCCTCAGATACGCAGTATTTT. It translates to CASMKGQGPSDTQYF.

About this clone itself: The same CDR3 is also encoded by other DNA sequences in this sample. The V call is TRBV19, the J call TRBJ2-5; D is undetermined. V gave up 5 bases and J gave up 4 bases, with 5 bases separating them. CDR1 and CDR2 (germline): LNHDA, SQIVND (reference sequence). This CDR3 is 11 amino acids long. The CDR3, as DNA: TGTGCCAGTAGTGGCGGAGAGACCCAGTACTTC. Protein: CASSGGETQYF.